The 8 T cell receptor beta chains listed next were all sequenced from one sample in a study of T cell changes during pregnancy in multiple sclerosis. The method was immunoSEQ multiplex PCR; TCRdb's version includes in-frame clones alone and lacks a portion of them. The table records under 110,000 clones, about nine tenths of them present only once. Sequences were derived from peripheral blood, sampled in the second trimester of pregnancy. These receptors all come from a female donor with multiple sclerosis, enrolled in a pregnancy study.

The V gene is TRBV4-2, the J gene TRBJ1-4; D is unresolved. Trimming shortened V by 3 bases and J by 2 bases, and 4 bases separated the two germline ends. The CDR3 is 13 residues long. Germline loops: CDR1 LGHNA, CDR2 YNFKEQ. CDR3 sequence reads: CASSQGTNEKLFF. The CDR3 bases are TGTGCCAGCAGCCAGGGCACTAATGAAAAACTGTTTTTT.

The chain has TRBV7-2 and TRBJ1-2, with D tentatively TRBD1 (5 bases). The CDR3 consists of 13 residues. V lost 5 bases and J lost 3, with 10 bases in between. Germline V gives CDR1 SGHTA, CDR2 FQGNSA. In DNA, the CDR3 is TGTGCCAGCAGCCCCCCGACAGACTATGGCTACACCTTC. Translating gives CASSPPTDYGYTF.

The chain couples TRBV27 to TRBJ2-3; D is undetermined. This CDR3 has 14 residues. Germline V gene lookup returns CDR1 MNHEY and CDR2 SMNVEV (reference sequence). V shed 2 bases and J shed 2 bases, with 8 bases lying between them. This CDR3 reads CASSLQAITDTQYF. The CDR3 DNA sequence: TGTGCCAGCAGTTTACAGGCAATCACAGATACGCAGTATTTT.

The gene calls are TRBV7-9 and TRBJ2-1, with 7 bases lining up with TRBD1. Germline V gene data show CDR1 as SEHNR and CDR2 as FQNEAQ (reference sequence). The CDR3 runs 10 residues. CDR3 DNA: TGTTCCACAGGGGTCCATGAGCAGTTCTTC. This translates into CSTGVHEQFF.

DNA for the CDR3: TGCAGCGTTGGGGAGAGCAATGAGCAGTTCTTC. This codes for CSVGESNEQFF. The J gene is TRBJ2-1, the V gene TRBV29-1; weak D call: TRBD2 (5 bases). The ends were cut back, 4 bases at V and 6 bases at J, with 7 bases in the middle. Germline V lookup: CDR1 SQVTM, CDR2 ANQGSEA. The CDR3 sequence is 11 residues long.

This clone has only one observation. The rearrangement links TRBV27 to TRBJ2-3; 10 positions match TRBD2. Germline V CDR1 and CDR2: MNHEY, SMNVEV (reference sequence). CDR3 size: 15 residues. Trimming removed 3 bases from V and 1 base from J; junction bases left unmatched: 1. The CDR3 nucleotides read TGTGCCAGCAGTTTCCTAGCGGGAGGCACAGATACGCAGTATTTT. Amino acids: CASSFLAGGTDTQYF.

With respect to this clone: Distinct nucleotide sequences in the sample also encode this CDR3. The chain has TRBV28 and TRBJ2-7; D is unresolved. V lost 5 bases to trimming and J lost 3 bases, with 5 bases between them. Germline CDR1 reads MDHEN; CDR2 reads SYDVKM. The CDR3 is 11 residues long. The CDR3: CASSRSYEQYF. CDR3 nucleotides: TGTGCCAGCAGTCGCAGCTACGAGCAGTACTTC.

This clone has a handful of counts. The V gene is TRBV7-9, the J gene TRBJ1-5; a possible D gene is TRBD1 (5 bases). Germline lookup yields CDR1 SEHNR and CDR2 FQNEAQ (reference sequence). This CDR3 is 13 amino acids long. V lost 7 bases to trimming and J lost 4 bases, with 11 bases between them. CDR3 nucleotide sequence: TGTGCCAGCAATGGAGGGGAAAATCAGCCCCAGCATTTT. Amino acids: CASNGGENQPQHF.